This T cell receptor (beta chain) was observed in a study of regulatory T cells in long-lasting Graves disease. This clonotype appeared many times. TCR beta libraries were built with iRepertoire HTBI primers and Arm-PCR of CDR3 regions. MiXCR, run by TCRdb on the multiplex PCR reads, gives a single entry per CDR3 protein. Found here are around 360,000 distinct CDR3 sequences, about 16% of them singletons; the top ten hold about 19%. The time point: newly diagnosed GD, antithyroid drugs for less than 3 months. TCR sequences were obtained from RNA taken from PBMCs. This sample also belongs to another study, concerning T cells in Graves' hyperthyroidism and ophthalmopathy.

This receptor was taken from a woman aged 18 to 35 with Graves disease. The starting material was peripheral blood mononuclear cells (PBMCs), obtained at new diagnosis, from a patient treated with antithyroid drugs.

For the CDR3, the DNA is TGTGCCAGCAGCAGGATGGAACTAGCGGGAGGGGGCTCCTACAATGAGCAGTTCTTC. Translation: CASSRMELAGGGSYNEQFF. The rearrangement links TRBV5-8 to TRBJ2-1, with 13 bases matching TRBD2. CDR3 length: 19 amino acids. Germline trimming cut 4 bases from V and 0 bases from J; bases unmatched to any gene: 10. Germline CDR1 is SGHTS and CDR2 is YDEGEE.